This T cell receptor beta chain was captured by sequencing in a study of identical twins. TCRdb passed the 5' RACE reads through MiXCR, listing each CDR3 protein once. The table shows 550,000 to 700,000 distinct CDR3 sequences, with 21% occurring only once. CDR1 is SGHRS, CDR2 YFSETQ, per germline. The CDR3 spans 15 residues. Trimming took off 4 bases at V and 0 bases at J, with 13 bases between the two ends. These sequences were also reported in another study, on T cells expressing NK-cell markers. Turning to that study: It was sorted CD3+CD56+NKG2C+, CD3+CD56+NKG2C- and CD3+CD56-NKG2C+ T cells that supplied the TCR beta repertoires.

The sample taken for sequencing was PBMCs. This clonotype was sampled from a young woman in good health. This chain joins TRBV5-1 and TRBJ2-5, with D unresolved. In DNA, the CDR3 is TGCGCCAGCAGCCAGTTTGGGTGGGACCAAGAGACCCAGTACTTC. Amino acids: CASSQFGWDQETQYF.